This TCR beta chain comes out of a study of blood T cells in healthy people across ages. CDR3 length equals 15 residues. V was pared by 3 bases and J by 6 bases, with 14 bases between. The germline V gene encodes CDR1 KGHDR and CDR2 SFDVKD. Combining a sample-barcoded 5' primer with a J-beta primer mix, a second PCR ran for 7 to 11 cycles. The template-switch adaptor was a 5' adaptor with 12 random nucleotides. It tagged each cDNA molecule. In TCRdb, the 5' RACE reads were re-called with MiXCR into one record per CDR3 protein. Of some 930,000 distinct CDR3 sequences listed, 29% are singletons. In addition, the sample was reused for a study of T cells of mothers and their children. That study adds: Thymic selection shapes TCR recombination output in related pairs, and it does so similarly in unrelated pairs. The overlap seen between related mothers and children slightly exceeded that of unrelated pairs, though not significantly.

Input material: blood. The origin of this receptor is a woman aged 40 to 55 in good health. This rearrangement joins TRBV24-1 to TRBJ2-1, with a tentative D call TRBD2 (6 bases). The CDR3 loop is CATSDPLGTLNEQFF. CDR3 DNA: TGTGCCACCAGTGATCCGCTCGGGACTCTCAATGAGCAGTTCTTC.